This T cell receptor (beta chain) is from a study of blood T cell repertoires in COVID-19. Study-level information: Collection of acute and convalescent COVID-19 samples took place in the United States, Italy and Spain. PBMCs, B-cell-depleted T cells, or T cells provided the cDNA or gDNA that made up the material.

Original analysis: Amplification with reference gene primers provided the estimates of nucleated cell counts. Produced via immunoSEQ multiplex PCR; TCRdb's table is partial and in-frame only. The DNA was the basis for D and trimming; V, J and clone size are from that table. Altogether around 150,000 clones are present, about 90% being singletons, with the ten largest covering 4.8%. Germline CDR1 and CDR2: SGDLS and YYNGEE. V dropped 6 bases and J dropped 0 bases, with 22 bases sitting between them. This CDR3 contains 18 residues. Sequences were obtained from peripheral blood. This sequence originates from a man aged 30 to 39 with COVID-19, enrolled during active disease. The chain links TRBV9 to TRBJ2-1, with a tentative D call TRBD1 (6 bases). The CDR3 nucleotides read TGTGCCAGCACCCGATGGGTCCCGGGACAAAGCTCCTACAATGAGCAGTTCTTC. Protein sequence: CASTRWVPGQSSYNEQFF.